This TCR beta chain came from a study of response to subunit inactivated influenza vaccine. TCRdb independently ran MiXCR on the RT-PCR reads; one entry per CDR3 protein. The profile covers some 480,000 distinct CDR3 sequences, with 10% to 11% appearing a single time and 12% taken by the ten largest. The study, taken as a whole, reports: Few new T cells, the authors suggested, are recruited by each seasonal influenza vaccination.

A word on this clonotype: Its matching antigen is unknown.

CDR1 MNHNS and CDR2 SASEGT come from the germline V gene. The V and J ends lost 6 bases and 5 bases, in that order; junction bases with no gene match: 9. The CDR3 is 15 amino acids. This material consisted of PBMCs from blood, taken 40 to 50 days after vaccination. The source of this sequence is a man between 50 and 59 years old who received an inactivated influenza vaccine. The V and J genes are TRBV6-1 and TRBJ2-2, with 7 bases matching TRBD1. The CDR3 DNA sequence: TGTGCCAGCAGCCCCGACAGGGTTGGGACCGGGGAGCTGTTTTTT. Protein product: CASSPDRVGTGELFF.